These 22 T cell receptor beta chains came from one sample sequenced in a study of blood T cells in healthy people across ages. A second PCR of roughly 7 to 11 cycles used a sample-barcoded 5' primer and a J-beta primer mix. TCRdb reprocessed the 5' RACE reads with MiXCR, giving one entry per CDR3 protein. The sample contains over a million distinct CDR3 sequences, around 59% of which appear only once. The sample was blood. These receptors all stem from a man aged 18 to 35 in good health.

This clonotype was observed a single time. This chain uses TRBV10-3 with TRBJ2-5, with no clear D. CDR3 length: 15 residues. In germline, CDR1 is ENHRY, CDR2 SYGVKD. Trimming left V 0 bases short and J 9 bases short, with 17 bases between. CDR3 sequence: CAISESGDGVGAQYF. For the CDR3, the DNA is TGTGCCATCAGTGAGTCCGGTGATGGGGTCGGCGCCCAGTACTTC.

The genes are TRBV20-1 and TRBJ2-4; D is possibly TRBD1 or TRBD2 (6 bases each). V was clipped by 3 bases and J by 6 bases, with 12 bases between them. This CDR3 contains 13 residues. Germline CDR1 and CDR2: DFQATT and SNEGSKA (reference sequence). CDR3 sequence reads: CSASAGDSNIQYF. CDR3 coding DNA: TGCAGTGCTAGTGCAGGGGACTCAAACATTCAGTACTTC.

The chain uses TRBV29-1 and TRBJ2-1, with TRBD2 as a possible D gene (6 bases). The DNA matches TRBJ2-7 better at its end, which makes the J call doubtful. CDR1 and CDR2 from the germline V gene are SQVTM and ANQGSEA. The CDR3 is made up of 17 amino acids. CDR3 DNA: TGCAGCGTTGAAAGCCCGACTAGGCGGGACCTATACAATGAGCAGTACTTC. Translating gives CSVESPTRRDLYNEQYF.

This clonotype appeared a few times. The V and J genes are TRBV20-1 and TRBJ2-1; no clear D gene. This CDR3 region has 15 residues. With 0 bases removed from V and 0 bases from J, the gap between germline ends came to 9 bases. CDR1 is DFQATT, CDR2 SNEGSKA, per germline (reference sequence). CDR3 bases: TGCAGTGCTAGAGATGGACGGAGCTCCTACAATGAGCAGTTCTTC. Its translation is CSARDGRSSYNEQFF.

This clonotype has a handful of counts. The chain combines TRBV12-3 or TRBV12-4 with TRBJ1-2; D gene unclear. Trimming shortened V by 7 bases and J by 8 bases, and 20 bases separated the two germline ends. The CDR3 spans 14 residues. The CDR3 DNA sequence: TGTGCCAGCACTTCAACGCACCAGATCCGGGGCTACACCTTC. This sequence encodes CASTSTHQIRGYTF.

This clonotype was recorded a few times. The CDR3 bases are TGTGCCATCAGTGAGTCGCATTTCGCCTACGAGCAGTACTTC. This translates into CAISESHFAYEQYF. V gene TRBV10-3 combines with J gene TRBJ2-7; no clear D gene. Deletions cut 0 bases from V and 2 bases from J, with 8 bases between. Germline V gene lookup returns CDR1 ENHRY and CDR2 SYGVKD. This CDR3 has 14 residues.

J is TRBJ2-7 and V is TRBV7-2; 14 bases line up with TRBD2. The CDR3 sequence is 15 residues long. V was pared by 5 bases and J by 9 bases, with 9 bases of the junction left unmatched. CDR1 is SGHTA and CDR2 is FQGNSA in the germline V gene. CDR3 region: CASSLGTSGSCGQYF. CDR3 nucleotide sequence: TGTGCCAGCAGCCTCGGGACTAGCGGGAGCTGTGGGCAGTACTTC.

The rearrangement uses TRBV20-1 and TRBJ2-5, with 14 bases aligning to TRBD2. The CDR3 has 14 amino acids. V shed 5 bases, J shed 2 bases, and the junction held 1 base outside the gene matches. Germline-derived CDR1 and CDR2 are DFQATT and SNEGSKA (reference sequence). CDR3 DNA sequence: TGCAGTGCTGGGACTAGCGGGGGTCAAGAGACCCAGTACTTC. It specifies CSAGTSGGQETQYF.

V is TRBV27 and J is TRBJ2-1, with D possibly being TRBD2 (6 bases). The germline gives CDR1 MNHEY, CDR2 SMNVEV (reference sequence). With 6 bases removed from V and 7 bases from J, the gap between germline ends came to 16 bases. CDR3 length: 14 amino acids. In nucleotides, the CDR3 is TGTGCCAGCAGCCAAAGCGGGCTGGGGAATGAGCAGTTCTTC. Residues: CASSQSGLGNEQFF.

The chain has TRBV12-3 or TRBV12-4 and TRBJ2-5; D call uncertain. This CDR3 region has 15 residues. V was shortened by 5 bases and J by 4 bases, with 17 bases between the two germline ends. DNA of the CDR3: TGTGCCAGCAGTACGACCCCTATTTTTCGAGAGACCCAGTACTTC. It encodes CASSTTPIFRETQYF.

The rearrangement links TRBV20-1 to TRBJ2-1; D might be TRBD1 or TRBD2, each matching 5 bases. CDR3 length: 12 residues. Germline V lookup: CDR1 DFQATT, CDR2 SNEGSKA (reference sequence). V was trimmed by 7 bases and J by 12 bases, leaving 19 bases between them. DNA for the CDR3: TGCAGTGTCGGCTGGGGGAACCGAGGGCAGTTCTTC. Translation gives CSVGWGNRGQFF.

This clonotype has a handful of counts. V and J are TRBV29-1 and TRBJ2-1, with 10 positions matching TRBD2. V lost 0 bases, J lost 8 bases, and 13 bases stayed unmatched. The CDR3 is 17 amino acids. In germline, CDR1 is SQVTM, CDR2 ANQGSEA. DNA of the CDR3: TGCAGCGTTGAAGATAGTCGCCTAGCGGGGGTTAGCTATGAGCAGTTCTTC. Encoded protein: CSVEDSRLAGVSYEQFF.

The chain is built from TRBV20-1 and TRBJ2-3; D ambiguous. CDR3 length: 14 amino acids. V lost 3 bases to trimming and J lost 3 bases, with 13 bases between them. The germline CDR1 and CDR2 sequences are DFQATT and SNEGSKA (reference sequence). The chain's CDR3 is CSASQSMETDTQYF. Written as DNA, the CDR3 is TGCAGTGCTAGCCAAAGCATGGAAACAGATACGCAGTATTTT.

CDR3 in DNA: TGTGCCACCAGCAGAGAGACAGGGGGGCCCAAAAACATTCAGTACTTC. Translation gives CATSRETGGPKNIQYF. This chain connects TRBV15 to TRBJ2-4; TRBD1 matches at 9 bases. J lost 2 bases, V lost 0 bases, and 2 bases had no gene match. CDR1 and CDR2 (germline): LNHNV, YYDKDF (reference sequence). CDR3 length: 16 amino acids.

Only a few counts were recorded for this clonotype. The chain joins TRBV25-1 to TRBJ1-2, with 7 bases matching TRBD1. The CDR3 is 17 residues long. J was trimmed by 0 bases and V by 3 bases; bases with no gene match: 10. Germline assignment: CDR1 MGHDK and CDR2 SYGVNS. Here the CDR3 reads CASSEDEGASTNYGYTF. In DNA, the CDR3 is TGTGCCAGCAGTGAGGATGAGGGGGCTTCAACTAACTATGGCTACACCTTC.

This clonotype was detected only a few times. The V gene is TRBV20-1, the J gene TRBJ2-7; unclear D gene. This CDR3 has 11 amino acids. Germline V lookup: CDR1 DFQATT, CDR2 SNEGSKA (reference sequence). The DNA for the CDR3 is TGCAGCGTCCCGGGTGTGTACGAGCAGTACTTC. Amino acid sequence: CSVPGVYEQYF.

The chain couples TRBV20-1 to TRBJ2-2, with unresolved D. CDR1 and CDR2 (germline): DFQATT, SNEGSKA (reference sequence). The CDR3 runs to 16 residues. Trimming shortened V by 0 bases and J by 0 bases, and 11 bases separated the two germline ends. The CDR3 region has the DNA TGCAGTGCTAGAGATCGGGCAAATACGAACACCGGGGAGCTGTTTTTT. This gives the protein CSARDRANTNTGELFF.

The chain links TRBV27 to TRBJ2-7; 10 bases line up with TRBD1. Losses at the gene ends were 5 bases for V and 5 bases for J; bases not matched to a gene: 9. This CDR3 region has 15 residues. The V gene's germline CDR1 is MNHEY and CDR2 SMNVEV (reference sequence). The CDR3 DNA reads as TGTGCCAGCAGTCCGCGGGACAGGGGAGGGGACGAGCAGTACTTC. Residues: CASSPRDRGGDEQYF.

The chain has TRBV4-1 and TRBJ1-2; 9 positions agree with TRBD1. The ends lost 2 bases at V and 0 bases at J; junction bases unmatched: 4. The CDR3 covers 16 residues. Per germline, CDR1 MGHRA and CDR2 YSYEKL. CDR3 residues: CASSQIGQGSNYGYTF. The CDR3 nucleotides read TGCGCCAGCAGCCAAATTGGACAGGGGTCTAACTATGGCTACACCTTC.

The chain combines TRBV4-1 with TRBJ2-4; 10 bases are a match to TRBD2. The J call may be incorrect, as the DNA end agrees better with TRBJ2-7. Germline V gene lookup returns CDR1 MGHRA and CDR2 YSYEKL. The CDR3 consists of 16 residues. CDR3 sequence: CASSRLAGGLSYEQYF. The DNA of the CDR3 is TGCGCCAGCAGCCGCTTAGCGGGAGGCCTCTCCTACGAGCAGTACTTC.

Here the CDR3 reads CAGQGNTGELFF. DNA of the CDR3: TGTGCCGGACAGGGGAACACCGGGGAGCTGTTTTTT. The V call is TRBV28, the J call TRBJ2-2; 8 nucleotides match TRBD1. CDR1 MDHEN and CDR2 SYDVKM come from the germline V gene. The CDR3 length is 12 residues. Trimming cost V 11 bases and J 1 base; bases outside gene matches: 0.

This clonotype was seen once. The rearrangement joins TRBV12-3 or TRBV12-4 to TRBJ1-1; 7 nucleotides line up with TRBD1. Trimming cost V 8 bases and J 4 bases; bases outside gene matches: 13. The CDR3 is 15 residues long. CDR3 in DNA: TGTGCCAGCTATCAACCCGACAGGGACTCCACTGAAGCTTTCTTT. Residues: CASYQPDRDSTEAFF.